This T cell receptor beta chain was sequenced during a study of regulatory T cells in long-lasting Graves disease. Indicated time point: persistent/refractory GD, antithyroid drugs over 5 years with positive TRAb. Isolated PBMC RNA provided the starting material for the TCR library. TCR beta libraries were built with iRepertoire HTBI primers and Arm-PCR of CDR3 regions. TCRdb recomputed calls from the multiplex PCR reads with MiXCR, one row per CDR3 protein. Altogether 310,000 or so distinct CDR3 sequences are present, about 19% being singletons, with the ten largest covering 29%. This clonotype occurred many times. The antigen remains undetermined. Study-wide results and limits: Persistent-disease Graves' patients showed less TCR diversity than new cases.

The CDR3 consists of 13 residues. Trimming took off 2 bases at V and 4 bases at J, with 8 bases between the two ends. Per germline, CDR1 MGHDK and CDR2 SYGVNS. This clonotype was sampled from a female donor with Graves disease. Sequenced here: peripheral blood mononuclear cells (PBMCs), sampled when the disease was refractory, from a patient treated with antithyroid drugs. The V call is TRBV25-1, the J call TRBJ1-2; D perhaps matches TRBD1 (5 bases). CDR3 residues: CASSEEGPYGYTF. CDR3 coding DNA: TGTGCCAGCAGTGAAGAGGGGCCCTATGGCTACACCTTC.